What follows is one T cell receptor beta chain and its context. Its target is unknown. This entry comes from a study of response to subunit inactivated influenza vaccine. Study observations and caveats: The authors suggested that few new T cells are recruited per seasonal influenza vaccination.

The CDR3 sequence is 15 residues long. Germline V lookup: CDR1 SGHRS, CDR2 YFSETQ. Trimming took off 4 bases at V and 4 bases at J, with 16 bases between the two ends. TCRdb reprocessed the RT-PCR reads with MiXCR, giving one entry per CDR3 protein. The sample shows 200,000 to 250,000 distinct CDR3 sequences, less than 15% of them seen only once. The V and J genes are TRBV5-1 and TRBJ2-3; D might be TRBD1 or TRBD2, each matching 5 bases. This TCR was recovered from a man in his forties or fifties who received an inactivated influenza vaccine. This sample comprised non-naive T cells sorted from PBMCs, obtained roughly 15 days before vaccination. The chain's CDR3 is CASSGPKMGADTQYF. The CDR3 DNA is TGCGCCAGCAGCGGACCCAAGATGGGGGCAGATACGCAGTATTTT.